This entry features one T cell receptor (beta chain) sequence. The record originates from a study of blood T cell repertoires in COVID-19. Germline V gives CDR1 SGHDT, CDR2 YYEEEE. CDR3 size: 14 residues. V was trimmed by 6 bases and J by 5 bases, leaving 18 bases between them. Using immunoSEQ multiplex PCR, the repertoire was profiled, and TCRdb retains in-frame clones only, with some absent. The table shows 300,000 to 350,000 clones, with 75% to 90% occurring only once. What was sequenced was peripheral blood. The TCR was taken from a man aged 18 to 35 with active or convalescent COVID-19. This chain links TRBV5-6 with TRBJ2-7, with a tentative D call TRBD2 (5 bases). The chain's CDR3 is CASIGWAHGNEQYF. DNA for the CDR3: TGTGCCAGCATTGGTTGGGCGCACGGGAACGAGCAGTACTTC.